This T cell receptor beta chain originates from a study of T cell responses to AZD1222 COVID-19 vaccine. Study-wide results and limits: Only a handful of AZD1222 recipients, several in all, had baseline seropositivity.

TCRdb's table, derived via immunoSEQ multiplex PCR, lists solely in-frame clones and lacks some. This table holds 130,000 to 150,000 clones, about 90% found once. As for this clone: Antigen: not known.

With 0 bases removed from V and 7 bases from J, the gap between germline ends came to 9 bases. The CDR3 is 14 residues long. Germline values: CDR1 LNHNV, CDR2 YYDKDF (reference sequence). The sequence was obtained from an adult who received the AZD1222 COVID-19 vaccine. Here the sequenced sample was peripheral blood, taken 28 days after the second AZD1222 dose. The rearrangement links TRBV15 to TRBJ1-4; D gene ambiguous. CDR3 region: CATSRDLRSEKLFF. The CDR3 DNA is TGTGCCACCAGCAGAGATCTCCGAAGTGAAAAACTGTTTTTT.